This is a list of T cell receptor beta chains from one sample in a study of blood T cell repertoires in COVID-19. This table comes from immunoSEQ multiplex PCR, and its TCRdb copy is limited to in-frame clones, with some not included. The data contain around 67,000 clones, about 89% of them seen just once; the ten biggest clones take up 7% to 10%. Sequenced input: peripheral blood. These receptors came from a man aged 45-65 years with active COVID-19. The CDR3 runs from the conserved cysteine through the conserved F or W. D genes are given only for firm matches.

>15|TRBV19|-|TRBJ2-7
CASRELSTGFGEQYF
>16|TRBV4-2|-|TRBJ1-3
CASSRRGQDSGNTIYF
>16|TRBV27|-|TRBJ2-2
CASSSLRTLSTGELFF
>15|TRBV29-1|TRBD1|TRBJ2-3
CSVEWGQGEISAQYF
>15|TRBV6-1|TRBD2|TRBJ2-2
CASSESGGNIGELFF
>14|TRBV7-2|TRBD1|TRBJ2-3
CASGQGLNTDTQYF
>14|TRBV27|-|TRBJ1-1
CASTETGFDTEAFF
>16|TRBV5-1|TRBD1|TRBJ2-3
CASSWGAGQGVDTQYF
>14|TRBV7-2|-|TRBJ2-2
CASRPSINTGELFF
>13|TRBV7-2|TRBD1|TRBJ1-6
CASSQGANSPLHF
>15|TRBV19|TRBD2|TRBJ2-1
CASSGASGDYNEQFF
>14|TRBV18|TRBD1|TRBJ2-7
CASSPSGQGREQYF
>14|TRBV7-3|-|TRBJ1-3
CASSIDSSGNTIYF
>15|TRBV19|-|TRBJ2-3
CASSTGQLYTDTQYF
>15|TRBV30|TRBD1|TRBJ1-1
CAWRNPDRANTEAFF
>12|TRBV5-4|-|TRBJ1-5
CASSLRGQPQHF
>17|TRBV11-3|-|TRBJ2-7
CASSLGFGTPSSYEQYF
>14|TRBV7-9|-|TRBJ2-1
CASSLGGIRNEQFF
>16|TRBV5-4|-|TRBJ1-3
CASSLESVGAGNTIYF
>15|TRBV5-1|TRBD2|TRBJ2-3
CASRASGRLTDTQYF
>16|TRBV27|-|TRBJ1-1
CASSLSEPGARTEAFF
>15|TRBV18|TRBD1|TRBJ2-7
CASSHGQGNSYEQYF
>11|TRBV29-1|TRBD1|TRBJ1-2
CSAGTGGGYTF
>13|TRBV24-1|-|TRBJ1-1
CATRGRSNTEAFF